This T cell receptor beta chain was observed in a study of blood T cell repertoires in COVID-19 (TCRdb year 2020). Context from the whole study: Collaborator samples came from the United States, Italy and Spain and covered acute and convalescent phases of COVID-19. The material from the prospective study consisted of cDNA or gDNA derived from T cells, B-cell-depleted T cells, or PBMCs. The dataset comprised deeply sampled blood TCRbeta repertoires from subjects exposed to, actively infected with, or recovered from COVID-19. The repertoires were made available in a free public database intended to serve as a resource for research on the immune response to SARS-CoV-2. Samples came from the ongoing ImmuneRACE study (first 160 participants) plus 1,254 subjects from 6 global collaborators. Nearly every sample came with metadata listing a de-identified subject ID, COVID-19 status, age in years and sex. Where available, HLA class I and class II types were obtained from metadata supplied by the sample provider rather than from assay-based typing. General conclusions and limits of the study: How much clinical and demographic metadata was included differed by source and by participant, and the metadata was provided uncurated.

The junction shows trimming of 0 bases on V and 2 bases on J, and the gene matches do not reach 3 bases of it. The germline V gene provides CDR1 SGHRS and CDR2 YFSETQ. Taken from cysteine to phenylalanine, the CDR3 has 15 residues. CDR3 DNA is the only sequence kept; it has 45 bases, read in frame from the first base. Collaborating institutions collected whole blood in K2EDTA tubes following their own protocols. Collaborator samples were shipped for TCRbeta analysis as frozen whole blood, isolated PBMCs, or DNA extracted from either sample type. On this clone: What antigen it recognizes has not been identified. No base-level quality is on record; no much larger clone is a single base apart.

TCRbeta CDR3 regions were amplified from genomic DNA using the immunoSEQ Assay, a bias-controlled multiplex PCR. Per the source publication's procedure: The number of nucleated cells in each sample was estimated from the amplification of reference gene primers within the assay. Sequence reads were collapsed and filtered to measure the absolute abundance of every unique TCRbeta CDR3 rearrangement. For each sample, productive Simpson clonality was calculated by taking the square root of Simpson's diversity index across productive rearrangements. The table was pulled from immuneACCESS by TCRdb, which kept in-frame rearrangements only. Such tables lose some clones; where checked, under half of the loss comes from unresolved V genes, and the rest has no known cause. The V and J calls and clone size were taken over from that table, and D and trimming were inferred from the DNA. Counted in this sample were more than 200,000 clones; approximately 84% of them appeared once. Approximately 4.8% of the sample belongs to the ten largest clones.

The TCR sequence derives from a man aged 50 to 60 with acute or convalescent COVID-19. Input material: peripheral blood. The chain employs TRBV5-1 and TRBJ2-5; 8 bases in the junction line up with TRBD2. The CDR3 reads CASSLVGGGQETQYF. The bases read TGCGCCAGCAGCTTGGTTGGCGGGGGGCAAGAGACCCAGTACTTC.